This TCR beta chain was identified during a study of cytomegalovirus exposure and HLA in healthy donors. The wider study: One earlier analysis, a look at 150 million to 200 million T cells, found more than 100 million unique TCR beta sequences. Within an early data release were 65 million to 90 million unique TCRs drawn from HLA-typed donors.

V dropped 1 base and J dropped 8 bases, with 5 bases sitting between them. CDR1 is MDHEN and CDR2 is SYDVKM in the germline V gene. CDR3 size: 11 residues. Nominally healthy donors were sampled, though unrecorded immune exposures were likely. As regards this clone: The antigen is not known.

Primers included in the PCR were 60 Vbeta and 13 Jbeta primers. Using immunoSEQ multiplex PCR, the repertoire was profiled, and TCRdb retains in-frame clones only, with some absent. The sample lists about 240,000 clones, about 86% seen once, with 8% in the top ten. Study-wide results and caveats: In all likelihood, a cluster of highly shared sequence variants was a sequencing artifact.

The sequence came from a woman between 55 and 75 years old in good health and CMV-seropositive. The rearrangement links TRBV28 to TRBJ1-1; a possible D gene is TRBD1 (5 bases). The source material was PBMCs. The CDR3 protein is CASSLYREAFF. The CDR3 DNA reads as TGTGCCAGCAGTTTATACAGGGAAGCTTTCTTT.